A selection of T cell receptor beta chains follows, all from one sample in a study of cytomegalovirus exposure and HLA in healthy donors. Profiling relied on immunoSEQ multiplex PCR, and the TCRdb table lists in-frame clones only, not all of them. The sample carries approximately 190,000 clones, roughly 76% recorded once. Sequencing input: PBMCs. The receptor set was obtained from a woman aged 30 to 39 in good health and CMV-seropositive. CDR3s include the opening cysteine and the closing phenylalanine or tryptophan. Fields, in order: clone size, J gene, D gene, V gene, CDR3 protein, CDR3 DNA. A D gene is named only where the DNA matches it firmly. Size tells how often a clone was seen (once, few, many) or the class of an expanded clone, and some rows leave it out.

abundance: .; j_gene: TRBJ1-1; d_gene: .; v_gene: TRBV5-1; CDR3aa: CASSLGRNTEAFF; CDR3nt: TGCGCCAGCAGCTTGGGGAGGAACACTGAAGCTTTCTTT
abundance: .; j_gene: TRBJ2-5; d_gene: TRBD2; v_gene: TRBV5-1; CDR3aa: CASSYVLAGGETQYF; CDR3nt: TGCGCCAGCAGTTACGTCCTAGCGGGAGGGGAGACCCAGTACTTC
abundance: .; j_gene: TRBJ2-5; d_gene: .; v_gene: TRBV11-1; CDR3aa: CASSLGRGPQETQYF; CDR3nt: TGTGCCAGCAGCTTAGGGAGGGGGCCCCAAGAGACCCAGTACTTC
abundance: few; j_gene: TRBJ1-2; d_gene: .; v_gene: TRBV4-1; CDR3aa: CASSQVRGGYTF; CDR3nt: TGCGCCAGCAGCCAAGTCAGGGGTGGCTACACCTTC
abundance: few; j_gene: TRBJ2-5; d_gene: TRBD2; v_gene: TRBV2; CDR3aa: CASSHPPGGAHIQTQYF; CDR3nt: TGTGCCAGCAGCCATCCCCCGGGGGGAGCGCATATTCAGACCCAGTACTTC
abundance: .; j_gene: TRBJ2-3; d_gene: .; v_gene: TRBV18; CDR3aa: CASSPPRRGGQADTQYF; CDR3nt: TGTGCCAGCTCACCACCTCGTCGAGGGGGTCAGGCAGATACGCAGTATTTT
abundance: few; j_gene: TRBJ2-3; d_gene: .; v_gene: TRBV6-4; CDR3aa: CASSATTSTDTQYF; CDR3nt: TGTGCCAGCAGTGCCACTACCAGCACAGATACGCAGTATTTT
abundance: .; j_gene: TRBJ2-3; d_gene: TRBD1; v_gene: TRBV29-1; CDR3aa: CSAERGTGYTQYF; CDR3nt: TGCAGCGCCGAGAGGGGGACAGGCTATACGCAGTATTTT
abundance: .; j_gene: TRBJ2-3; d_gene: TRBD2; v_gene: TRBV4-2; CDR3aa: CASSHLLAGGTDTQYF; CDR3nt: TGTGCCAGCAGCCACCTACTAGCGGGAGGCACAGATACGCAGTATTTT
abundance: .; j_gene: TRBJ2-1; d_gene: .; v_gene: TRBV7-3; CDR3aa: CASSPWGLAGDNEQFF; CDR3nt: TGTGCCAGCAGTCCCTGGGGGCTAGCAGGAGACAATGAGCAGTTCTTC
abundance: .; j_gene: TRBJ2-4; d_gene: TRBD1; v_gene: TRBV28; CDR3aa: CASSGQGRKNIQYF; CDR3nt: TGTGCCAGCAGCGGACAGGGGAGAAAAAACATTCAGTACTTC
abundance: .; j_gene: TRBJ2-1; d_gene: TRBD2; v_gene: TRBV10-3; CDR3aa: CAIRKHSGRDPDEQFF; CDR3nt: TGTGCCATCAGAAAACACAGCGGGAGGGATCCGGATGAGCAGTTCTTC
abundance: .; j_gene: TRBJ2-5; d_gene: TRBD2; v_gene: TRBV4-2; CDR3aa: CASSQDASGGAMETQYF; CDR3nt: TGTGCCAGCAGCCAAGATGCTAGCGGGGGGGCAATGGAGACCCAGTACTTC
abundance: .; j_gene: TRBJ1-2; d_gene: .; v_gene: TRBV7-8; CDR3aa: CASSGGRGALGYGYTF; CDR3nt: TGTGCCAGCTCCGGGGGTCGGGGGGCGCTAGGCTATGGCTACACCTTC
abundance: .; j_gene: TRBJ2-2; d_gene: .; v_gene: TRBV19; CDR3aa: CASSIGQVGTGELFF; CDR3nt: TGTGCCAGTAGTATTGGGCAGGTTGGGACCGGGGAGCTGTTTTTT
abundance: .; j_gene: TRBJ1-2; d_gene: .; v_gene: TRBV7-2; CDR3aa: CASSGWTPLNYGYTF; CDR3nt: TGTGCCAGCAGCGGATGGACACCTTTAAACTATGGCTACACCTTC
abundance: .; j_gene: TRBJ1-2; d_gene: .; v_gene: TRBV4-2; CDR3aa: CASSPEQGIMRGYTF; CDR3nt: TGTGCCAGCAGCCCCGAGCAGGGCATCATGCGGGGCTACACCTTC
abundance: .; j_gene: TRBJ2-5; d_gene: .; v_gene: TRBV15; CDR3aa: CATSRLRGETQYF; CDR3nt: TGTGCCACCAGCAGACTCCGGGGTGAGACCCAGTACTTC
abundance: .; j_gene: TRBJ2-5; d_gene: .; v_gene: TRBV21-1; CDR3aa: CARERRGKVEETQYF; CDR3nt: TGTGCCAGGGAGCGGAGGGGCAAGGTGGAAGAGACCCAGTACTTC
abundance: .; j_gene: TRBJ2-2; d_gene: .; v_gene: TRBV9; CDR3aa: CASSDKNTGELFF; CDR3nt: TGTGCCAGCAGTGACAAGAACACCGGGGAGCTGTTTTTT
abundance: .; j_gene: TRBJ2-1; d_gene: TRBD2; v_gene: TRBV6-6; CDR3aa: CASSSPGLAGVNEQFF; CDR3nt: TGTGCCAGCAGTTCGCCGGGACTAGCGGGAGTGAATGAGCAGTTCTTC
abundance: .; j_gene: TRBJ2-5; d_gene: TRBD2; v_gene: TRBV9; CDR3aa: CASSVGIAGGQETQYF; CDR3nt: TGTGCCAGCAGCGTAGGAATAGCGGGGGGCCAAGAGACCCAGTACTTC
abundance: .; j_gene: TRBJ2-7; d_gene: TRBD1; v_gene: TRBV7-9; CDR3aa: CASSSGQGHYEQYF; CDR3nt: TGTGCCAGCAGCTCCGGACAGGGCCACTACGAGCAGTACTTC
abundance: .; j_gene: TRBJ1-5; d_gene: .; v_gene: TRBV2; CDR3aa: CASREGGLGPQHF; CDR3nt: TGTGCCAGCAGAGAAGGAGGTCTGGGGCCCCAGCATTTT
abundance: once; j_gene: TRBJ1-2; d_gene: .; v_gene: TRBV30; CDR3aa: CAWSTAGYGYTF; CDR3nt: TGTGCCTGGAGTACGGCGGGCTATGGCTACACCTTC
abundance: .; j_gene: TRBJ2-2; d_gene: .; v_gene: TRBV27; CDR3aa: CASSRGYSLNTGELFF; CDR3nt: TGTGCCAGCAGTCGGGGATACTCACTTAACACCGGGGAGCTGTTTTTT
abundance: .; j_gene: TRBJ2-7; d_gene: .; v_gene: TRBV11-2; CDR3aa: CASSLGGGSYEQYF; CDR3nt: TGTGCCAGCAGCTTAGGGGGCGGCTCCTACGAGCAGTACTTC
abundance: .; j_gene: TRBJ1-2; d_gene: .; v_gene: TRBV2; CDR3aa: CASSGRFNYGYTF; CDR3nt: TGTGCCAGCAGTGGCCGGTTTAACTATGGCTACACCTTC
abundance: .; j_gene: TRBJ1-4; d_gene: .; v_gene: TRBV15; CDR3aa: CATSRGSNARDEKLFF; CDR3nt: TGTGCCACCAGCAGAGGGAGTAACGCCCGTGATGAAAAACTGTTTTTT
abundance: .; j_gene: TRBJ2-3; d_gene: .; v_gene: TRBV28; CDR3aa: CASSFGLPTDTQYF; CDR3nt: TGTGCCAGCAGTTTCGGTCTACCCACAGATACGCAGTATTTT
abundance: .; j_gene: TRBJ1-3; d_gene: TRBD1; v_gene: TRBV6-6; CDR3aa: CASSYPTGGVGNTIYF; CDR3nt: TGTGCCAGCAGTTACCCTACAGGGGGAGTTGGAAACACCATATATTTT
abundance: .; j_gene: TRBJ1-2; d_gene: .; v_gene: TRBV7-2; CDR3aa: CASSFSQGSSHTF; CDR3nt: TGTGCCAGCAGCTTCAGCCAGGGGAGTAGCCACACCTTC
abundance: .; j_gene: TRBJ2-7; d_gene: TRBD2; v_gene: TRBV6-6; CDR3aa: CASSLGLAGGSEQYF; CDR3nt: TGTGCCAGCAGTTTGGGACTAGCGGGAGGGTCCGAGCAGTACTTC
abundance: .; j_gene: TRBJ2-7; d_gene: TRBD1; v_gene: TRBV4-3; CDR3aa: CASSQDGDRDRDSWVYEQYF; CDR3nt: TGCGCCAGCAGCCAAGATGGAGACCGGGACAGGGATAGTTGGGTCTACGAGCAGTACTTC
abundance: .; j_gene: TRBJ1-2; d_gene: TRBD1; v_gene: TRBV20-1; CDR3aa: CSANRGKGYTF; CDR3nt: TGCAGTGCCAACAGGGGGAAAGGCTACACCTTC
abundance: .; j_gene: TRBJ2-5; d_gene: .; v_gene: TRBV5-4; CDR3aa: CASSLAPEETQYF; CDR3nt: TGTGCCAGCAGCTTGGCGCCAGAAGAGACCCAGTACTTC
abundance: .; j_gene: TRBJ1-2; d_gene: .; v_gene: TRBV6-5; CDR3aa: CASRPWSGLYGYTF; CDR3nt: TGTGCCAGCAGACCCTGGTCAGGGCTCTATGGCTACACCTTC
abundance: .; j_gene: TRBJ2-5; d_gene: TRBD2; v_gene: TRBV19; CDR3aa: CASTRTGLAGGQRETQYF; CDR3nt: TGTGCCAGTACAAGAACGGGACTAGCGGGGGGGCAGAGGGAGACCCAGTACTTC
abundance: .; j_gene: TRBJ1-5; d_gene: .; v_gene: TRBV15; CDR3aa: CATSATQSQGWRNQPQHF; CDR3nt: TGTGCCACCAGCGCGACCCAAAGTCAGGGTTGGCGCAATCAGCCCCAGCATTTT
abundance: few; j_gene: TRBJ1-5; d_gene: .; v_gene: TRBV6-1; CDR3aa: CATRQFGEGNQPQHF; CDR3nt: TGTGCCACCCGACAGTTCGGGGAGGGCAATCAGCCCCAGCATTTT